These 20 T cell receptor beta chains were sequenced from one sample in a study of blood T cell repertoires in COVID-19 (dated by TCRdb to between 2020 and 2021). The protocol used for the library was the immunoSEQ multiplex PCR assay. Not all clones reach the TCRdb copy of this immuneACCESS table, which keeps in-frame sequences only. Checked studies attribute under half of the gap to unresolved V genes and leave the rest unexplained. For this sample the table gives 250,000 to 300,000 clones, of which around 81% were detected only once. The ten largest clones represent about 3.5% of the sample. The sequenced sample was PBMCs or T cells enriched from blood (not recorded which). These receptors were taken from a man over 45 who had recovered from COVID-19.

The chain links TRBV30 to TRBJ1-5; TRBD1 agrees at 7 bases. The CDR3 length is 13 residues. J lost 3 bases, V lost 5 bases, and 4 bases had no gene match. Germline CDR1 GTSNPN, CDR2 SVGIG (reference sequence). In DNA form, the CDR3 reads TGTGCCTGGGGGACAGAAATCAATCAGCCCCAGCATTTT. It is translated as CAWGTEINQPQHF. The variable domain in full, completed from reference TRBV30 and TRBJ1-5, reads SQTIHQWPATLVQPVGSPLSLECTVEGTSNPNLYWYRQAAGRGLQLLFYSVGIGQISSEVPQNLSASRPQDRQFILSSKKLLLSDSGFYLCAWGTEINQPQHFGDGTRLSIL.

In its sample, this clone was seen once. The V call is TRBV9, the J call TRBJ2-1; 10 bases map to TRBD2. The V and J ends lost 1 base and 6 bases, in that order; junction bases with no gene match: 10. This CDR3 is built from 17 residues. CDR1 is SGDLS and CDR2 is YYNGEE in the germline V gene. CDR3 protein: CASSVSFRAGGPNEQFF. CDR3 coding DNA: TGTGCCAGCAGCGTATCCTTTCGAGCGGGGGGGCCCAATGAGCAGTTCTTC. The whole variable domain, filled in from reference TRBV9 and TRBJ2-1, reads DSGVTQTPKHLITATGQRVTLRCSPRSGDLSVYWYQQSLDQGLQFLIQYYNGEERAKGNILERFSAQQFPDLHSELNLSSLELGDSALYFCASSVSFRAGGPNEQFFGPGTRLTVL.

The chain couples TRBV3-1 (or the pseudogene TRBV3-2) to TRBJ1-2, with 10 bases identical to TRBD1. With V trimmed by 5 bases and J by 7 bases, 13 bases remained unmatched. Germline V gene data show CDR1 as LGHDT and CDR2 as YNNKEL (reference sequence). The length of the CDR3 is 16 residues. The CDR3 sequence: CASSGGTGEIRGGYTF. The CDR3 region has the DNA TGTGCCAGCAGCGGGGGGACAGGGGAAATACGTGGTGGCTACACCTTC.

The J gene is TRBJ2-4, the V gene TRBV30; 10 bases line up with TRBD1. V was pared by 0 bases and J by 5 bases, with 7 bases of the junction left unmatched. CDR3 length: 16 residues. Germline V CDR1 and CDR2: GTSNPN, SVGIG (reference sequence). DNA of the CDR3: TGTGCCTGGAGTGTATGGGTCGGACAGGGGGAAAACATTCAGTACTTC. Encoded protein: CAWSVWVGQGENIQYF.

This chain joins TRBV19 and TRBJ1-1; 9 bases fit TRBD1. Germline V lookup: CDR1 LNHDA, CDR2 SQIVND (reference sequence). The CDR3 contains 16 residues. Losses at the gene ends were 2 bases for V and 3 bases for J; bases not matched to a gene: 7. DNA of the CDR3: TGTGCCAGTAGTATACATCCGGGACAGGGATACACTGAAGCTTTCTTT. Amino acid sequence: CASSIHPGQGYTEAFF.

This chain links TRBV29-1 with TRBJ1-1; 7 nucleotides line up with TRBD1. This CDR3 is built from 14 residues. Germline V gene lookup returns CDR1 SQVTM and CDR2 ANQGSEA. Trimming at V came to 6 bases and at J to 1 base, leaving 8 bases not matched to a gene. The CDR3 reads CSVRGRTGNTEAFF. The CDR3 DNA reads TGCAGCGTCCGGGGAAGGACAGGGAACACTGAAGCTTTCTTT.

In this sample, this clone turned up a few times. The chain recombines TRBV4-1 with TRBJ1-1, with D possibly matching TRBD1 (5 bases). The CDR3 has 13 amino acids. Germline V gene sequence: CDR1 MGHRA, CDR2 YSYEKL. V was cut by 4 bases and J by 1 base, with 7 bases left in between. The CDR3 DNA follows: TGCGCCAGCAGCCCAACAGGGAACACTGAAGCTTTCTTT. Its translation is CASSPTGNTEAFF.

This chain joins TRBV29-1 and TRBJ1-5, with 8 bases aligning to TRBD1. The CDR3 covers 14 residues. The V gene's germline CDR1 is SQVTM and CDR2 ANQGSEA. Trimming removed 5 bases from V and 2 bases from J; junction bases left unmatched: 5. Here the CDR3 DNA reads TGCAGCGTTCGCGGACAGGGCGGCAATCAGCCCCAGCATTTT. Translated: CSVRGQGGNQPQHF.

The chain links TRBV19 to TRBJ1-6; 10 nucleotides match TRBD1. Germline values: CDR1 LNHDA, CDR2 SQIVND (reference sequence). The CDR3 spans 15 residues. V gave up 3 bases and J gave up 8 bases; unmatched junction bases: 4. CDR3 bases: TGTGCCAGTAGTATTCTGGGGACAGGGGATTCACCCCTCCACTTT. Its translation: CASSILGTGDSPLHF.

This clone was observed a single time. V usage is TRBV7-8 and J usage is TRBJ1-5, with D unresolved. This CDR3 has 14 residues. Germline V lookup: CDR1 SGHVS, CDR2 FQNEAQ. V lost 5 bases to trimming and J lost 10 bases, with 18 bases between them. The CDR3 protein is CASSPPGVDRPQHF. CDR3 sequence (DNA): TGTGCCAGCAGCCCGCCCGGGGTCGATCGACCCCAGCATTTT.

This sequence joins TRBV29-1 and TRBJ2-1, with 12 bases fitting TRBD2. V shed 7 bases, J shed 8 bases, and the junction held 15 bases outside the gene matches. Germline CDR1 SQVTM, CDR2 ANQGSEA. This CDR3 has 16 amino acids. Here the CDR3 reads CSALKASGRAGYEQFF. The CDR3 nucleotides are TGCAGCGCACTTAAGGCTAGCGGGAGGGCGGGCTATGAGCAGTTCTTC.

This clone was counted a few times. CDR3 amino acids: CASRSGDTHNSPLHF. The CDR3 DNA sequence: TGTGCCAGCCGATCAGGGGACACGCATAATTCACCCCTCCACTTT. The rearrangement links TRBV25-1 to TRBJ1-6, with D maybe TRBD1 (6 bases). The CDR3 runs to 15 residues. V lost 8 bases to trimming and J lost 5 bases, with 16 bases between them. Germline-derived CDR1 and CDR2 are MGHDK and SYGVNS.

The chain employs TRBV5-1 and TRBJ2-3; a possible D gene is TRBD1 (6 bases). The CDR3 is made up of 16 amino acids. Germline CDR1 reads SGHRS; CDR2 reads YFSETQ. Trimming pared 0 bases from V and 4 bases from J, leaving 15 bases between. CDR3 protein: CASSLARSGGADTQYF. For the CDR3, the DNA is TGCGCCAGCAGCTTGGCCCGCAGTGGGGGCGCAGATACGCAGTATTTT. Full variable domain (missing parts from reference TRBV5-1 and TRBJ2-3): KAGVTQTPRYLIKTRGQQVTLSCSPISGHRSVSWYQQTPGQGLQFLFEYFSETQRNKGNFPGRFSGRQFSNSRSEMNVSTLELGDSALYLCASSLARSGGADTQYFGPGTRLTVL.

The chain uses TRBV12-5 and TRBJ2-7; TRBD2 matches at 7 bases. Germline CDR1 LGHNT, CDR2 FRNRAP. Trimming removed 5 bases from V and 5 bases from J; junction bases left unmatched: 3. The CDR3 totals 12 residues. CDR3 sequence reads: CASGIAGNEQYF. CDR3 DNA sequence: TGTGCTAGTGGTATAGCGGGTAACGAGCAGTACTTC.

The V and J genes are TRBV6-5 and TRBJ1-5; weak D call: TRBD1 (6 bases). The V end lost 6 bases, the J end lost 7 bases, and 16 bases lay between the germline ends. This CDR3 contains 14 residues. Germline V gene lookup returns CDR1 MNHEY and CDR2 SVGAGI. CDR3 coding DNA: TGTGCCAGCAGCCGACAGGCGGCGGACCAGCCCCAGCATTTT. This gives the protein CASSRQAADQPQHF.

The chain employs TRBV5-1 and TRBJ1-3, with TRBD1 matching over 12 bases. J was trimmed by 11 bases and V by 4 bases; bases with no gene match: 13. Germline V gene sequence: CDR1 SGHRS, CDR2 YFSETQ. This CDR3 is built from 16 residues. CDR3 residues: CASSPSGTGGDGPIYF. CDR3 in DNA: TGCGCCAGCAGCCCCTCCGGGACAGGGGGCGACGGCCCCATATATTTT.

This sequence joins TRBV6-5 and TRBJ2-7; D gene uncertain. Trimming left V 8 bases short and J 0 bases short, with 14 bases between. Looked up from germline, CDR1 is MNHEY and CDR2 is SVGAGI. The CDR3 loop spans 14 amino acids. For the CDR3, the DNA is TGTGCCAGCTCCCCCACCCTAAGCTCCTACGAGCAGTACTTC. Its protein is CASSPTLSSYEQYF.

This clone was observed a few times. The rearrangement joins TRBV27 to TRBJ2-5; 9 positions agree with TRBD2. The CDR3 sequence is 12 residues long. Germline V gene lookup returns CDR1 MNHEY and CDR2 SMNVEV (reference sequence). V shed 6 bases and J 7 bases; nucleotides not matched to a gene: 3. CDR3 coding DNA: TGTGCCAGCAGCTCGACTAGCGGGACCCAGTACTTC. Translation gives CASSSTSGTQYF.

This clone was found once. The chain uses TRBV2 and TRBJ1-3, with D unclear. Germline V gene lookup returns CDR1 SNHLY and CDR2 FYNNEI. CDR3 length: 15 residues. V was trimmed by 6 bases and J by 8 bases, leaving 20 bases between them. The CDR3 region is CASRGLMGLGDTIYF. In DNA form, the CDR3 reads TGTGCCAGCAGGGGTTTGATGGGCCTCGGGGACACCATATATTTT.

In this sample, this clone turned up a few times. The same CDR3 is also encoded by other DNA sequences in this sample. The chain couples TRBV7-9 to TRBJ1-5; TRBD1 might be the D (6 bases). Germline CDR1 SEHNR, CDR2 FQNEAQ (reference sequence). The V end lost 3 bases, the J end lost 0 bases, and 9 bases lay between the germline ends. The CDR3 sequence is 15 residues long. The CDR3 is CASSLARGSNQPQHF. CDR3 DNA: TGTGCCAGCAGCTTGGCCAGGGGTAGCAATCAGCCCCAGCATTTT.